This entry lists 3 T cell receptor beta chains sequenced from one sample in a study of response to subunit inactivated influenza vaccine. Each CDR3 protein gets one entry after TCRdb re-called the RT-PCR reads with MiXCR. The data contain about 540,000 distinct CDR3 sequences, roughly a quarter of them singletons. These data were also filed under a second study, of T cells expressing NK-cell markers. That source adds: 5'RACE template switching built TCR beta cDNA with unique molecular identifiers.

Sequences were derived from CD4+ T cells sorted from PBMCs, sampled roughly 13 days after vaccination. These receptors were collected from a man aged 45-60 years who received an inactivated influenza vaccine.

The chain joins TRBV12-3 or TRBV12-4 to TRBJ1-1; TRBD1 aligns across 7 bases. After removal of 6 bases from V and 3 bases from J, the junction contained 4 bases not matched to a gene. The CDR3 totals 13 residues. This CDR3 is CASRPDRDTEAFF. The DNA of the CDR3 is TGTGCCAGCAGACCCGACAGGGACACTGAAGCTTTCTTT.

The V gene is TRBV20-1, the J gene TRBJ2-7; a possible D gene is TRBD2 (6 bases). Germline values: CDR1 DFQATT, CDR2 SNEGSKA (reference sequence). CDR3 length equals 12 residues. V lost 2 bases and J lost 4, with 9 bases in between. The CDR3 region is CSARLRGYEQYF. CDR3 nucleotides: TGCAGTGCTAGATTACGGGGGTACGAGCAGTACTTC.

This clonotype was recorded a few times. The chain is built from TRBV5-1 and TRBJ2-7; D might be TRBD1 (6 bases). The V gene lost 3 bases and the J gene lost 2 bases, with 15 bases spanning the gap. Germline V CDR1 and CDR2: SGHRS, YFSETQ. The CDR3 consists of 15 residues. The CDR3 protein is CASSSTDSNPYEQYF. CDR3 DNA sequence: TGCGCCAGCAGCTCCACGGACAGCAACCCCTACGAGCAGTACTTC. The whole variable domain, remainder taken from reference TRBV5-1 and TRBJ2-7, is KAGVTQTPRYLIKTRGQQVTLSCSPISGHRSVSWYQQTPGQGLQFLFEYFSETQRNKGNFPGRFSGRQFSNSRSEMNVSTLELGDSALYLCASSSTDSNPYEQYFGPGTRLTVT.